The entry that follows covers one T cell receptor (beta chain) sequence. The antigen this receptor binds is unknown. Qualities for individual bases were not recorded, and no much larger clone is one base off. This record belongs to a study of blood T cell repertoires in COVID-19 (dated by TCRdb to the early 2020s). General notes on the study: Samples covering the acute and convalescent phases of COVID-19 were provided by collaborators in the United States, Italy and Spain. A de-identified subject ID, COVID-19 status, age in years and sex were almost always included in the sample metadata. The prospective study material was composed of cDNA or gDNA derived from T cells, B-cell-depleted T cells, or PBMCs. Deeply sampled blood TCRbeta repertoires from subjects exposed to, actively infected with, or recovered from COVID-19 were included in the dataset. Samples were obtained from the ongoing ImmuneRACE study (first 160 participants) and from about 1,300 subjects provided by 6 global collaborators. Where available, HLA class I and class II types were taken from metadata supplied by the sample provider and were not determined by assay-based typing. The repertoires were released in a freely available public database intended as a resource for research on the immune response to SARS-CoV-2. Paper-wide results and their limitations: The amount of clinical and demographic metadata varied by source and participant and was provided uncurated.

The immunoSEQ Assay, a bias-controlled multiplex PCR, was used to amplify TCRbeta CDR3 regions from genomic DNA. The authors' pipeline ran thus. The number of nucleated cells in each sample was estimated by amplification of reference gene primers within the assay. To quantify the absolute abundance of each unique TCRbeta CDR3 rearrangement, sequence reads were collapsed and filtered. For each sample, productive Simpson clonality was calculated by taking the square root of Simpson's diversity index across productive rearrangements. TCRdb limited this immuneACCESS table to in-frame rearrangements with V and J called. A share of clones is missing; checked studies link under half to unresolved V genes, and the rest is unexplained. The V and J calls and clone size come from that table; D and trimming were worked out from the DNA. The sample data list fewer than 500,000 clones, and roughly 90% of these were observed just once. Of the sample, about 0.75% falls within the top ten clones.

From cysteine to phenylalanine, the CDR3 is 16 amino acids long. Only the CDR3 DNA is retained, 48 bases long and in frame from the first base. Per the germline V gene, MGHDK is the CDR1 and SYGVNS is the CDR2. V is reduced by 3 bases and J by 2 bases, leaving a spacing of 17 bases between them. Participants in the prospective study were aged roughly 18 to 100 years, lived in over 20 United States geographic areas, and enrolled through a virtual design. Cohort assignment in the prospective study relied on participant-reported clinical history from a screening survey and a study questionnaire. ImmuneRACE Cohort 3 recovered participants were defined by two consecutive negative NP/OP PCR tests, healthcare professional clearance, or symptom resolution. In the prospective study, whole blood, serum and a nasopharyngeal or oropharyngeal swab were collected from each participant by mobile phlebotomists. Prospective study participants could optionally give additional blood draws and questionnaires over an approximately two-month period. Before DNA extraction, blood samples from the prospective study were shipped at room temperature or frozen.

This sequence originates from a woman under 30 who had recovered from COVID-19. Sequencing was performed on PBMCs or T cells enriched from blood (not recorded which). Recombination connected TRBV25-1 to TRBJ2-7; the D gene is perhaps TRBD1, on 6 matching bases. The CDR3 region reads CASSDLEQGDPYEQYF. Here is the DNA: TGTGCCAGCAGTGACTTGGAACAGGGAGACCCCTACGAGCAGTACTTC.